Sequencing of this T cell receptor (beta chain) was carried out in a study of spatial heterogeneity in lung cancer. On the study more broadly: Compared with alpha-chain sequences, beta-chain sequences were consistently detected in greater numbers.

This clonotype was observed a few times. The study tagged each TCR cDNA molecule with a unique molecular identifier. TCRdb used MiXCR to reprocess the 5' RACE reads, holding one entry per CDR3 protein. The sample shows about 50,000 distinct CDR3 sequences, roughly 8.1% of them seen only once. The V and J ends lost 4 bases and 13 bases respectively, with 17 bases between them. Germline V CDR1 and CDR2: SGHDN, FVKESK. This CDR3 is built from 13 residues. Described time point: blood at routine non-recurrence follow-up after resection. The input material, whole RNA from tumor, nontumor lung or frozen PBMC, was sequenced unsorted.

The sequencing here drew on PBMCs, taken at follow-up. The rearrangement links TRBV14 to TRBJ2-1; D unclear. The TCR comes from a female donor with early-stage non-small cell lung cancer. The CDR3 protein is CASSPSDPYSQFF. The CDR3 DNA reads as TGTGCCAGCAGCCCCTCGGACCCTTATTCCCAGTTCTTC.